Each of the 22 T cell receptor beta chains below was sequenced from the same sample in a study of blood T cell repertoires in COVID-19. TCRdb keeps only in-frame clones here, not all; method: immunoSEQ multiplex PCR. The sample holds 200,000 to 250,000 clones; about 89% are singletons and the top ten take 5.5% to 8%. Input material: peripheral blood. These receptor sequences come from a man in his sixties who had recovered from COVID-19.

Only one count was recorded for this clone. The chain carries TRBV7-9 and TRBJ1-1; a possible D gene is TRBD1 (5 bases). Germline V gene sequence: CDR1 SEHNR, CDR2 FQNEAQ (reference sequence). This CDR3 contains 13 residues. V lost 5 bases and J lost 1, with 8 bases in between. In DNA, the CDR3 is TGTGCCAGCAGCATCCAGGGGAACACTGAAGCTTTCTTT. It encodes CASSIQGNTEAFF.

The genes are TRBV7-9 and TRBJ2-1; 7 bases are shared with TRBD2. V trimming: 4 bases; J trimming: 6 bases; junction bases outside the gene matches: 3. The CDR3 has 13 amino acids. Germline values: CDR1 SEHNR, CDR2 FQNEAQ (reference sequence). CDR3 in DNA: TGTGCCAGCAGCTCCGGACTAGGCAATGAGCAGTTCTTC. It yields the protein CASSSGLGNEQFF.

CDR3 region: CASSFPGQGSTEAFF. Here the CDR3 DNA reads TGTGCCAGCAGCTTCCCGGGACAGGGGTCAACTGAAGCTTTCTTT. This chain joins TRBV5-5 and TRBJ1-1, with 10 bases that match TRBD1. This CDR3 is built from 15 residues. The germline gives CDR1 SGHKS, CDR2 YYEKEE (reference sequence). The junction had 6 bases not matched to a gene; V was cut back by 2 bases and J by 5 bases.

For the CDR3, the DNA is TGCGCCAGCAGTCTCGACAGGGGCAGGAGGTCACCCCTCCACTTT. This translates into CASSLDRGRRSPLHF. V and J are TRBV23-1 and TRBJ1-6; 8 bases fit TRBD1. TRBV23-1 is noted as an ORF with a role that remains uncertain. CDR3 size: 15 residues. V trimming: 4 bases; J trimming: 10 bases; junction bases outside the gene matches: 9.

The chain couples TRBV27 to TRBJ1-1; no reliable D call. CDR3 length: 14 amino acids. Trimming removed 8 bases from V and 1 base from J, with 14 bases in between. Germline assignment: CDR1 MNHEY and CDR2 SMNVEV (reference sequence). The CDR3 nucleotides are TGTGCCAGCGGACTCCTAGACACGAACACTGAAGCTTTCTTT. This encodes CASGLLDTNTEAFF.

This chain connects TRBV7-2 to TRBJ1-5, with a weak D call TRBD1 (5 bases). V was pared by 4 bases and J by 0 bases, with 7 bases between. The CDR3 totals 14 residues. Germline assignment: CDR1 SGHTA and CDR2 FQGNSA. For the CDR3, the DNA is TGTGCCAGCAGCTGGCAGGGTAGCAATCAGCCCCAGCATTTT. Residues: CASSWQGSNQPQHF. Variable domain in full (rest from reference TRBV7-2 and TRBJ1-5): GAGVSQSPSNKVTEKGKDVELRCDPISGHTALYWYRQSLGQGLEFLIYFQGNSAPDKSGLPSDRFSAERTGGSVSTLTIQRTQQEDSAVYLCASSWQGSNQPQHFGDGTRLSIL.

The chain combines TRBV7-9 with TRBJ1-1, with a possible D match to TRBD1 (6 bases). Germline lookup yields CDR1 SEHNR and CDR2 FQNEAQ (reference sequence). The germline V and J ends were trimmed by 5 bases and 1 base, with 14 bases remaining between them. This CDR3 is built from 15 residues. CDR3: CASSTRGGGNTEAFF. In nucleotides, the CDR3 is TGTGCCAGCAGCACCAGGGGCGGAGGGAACACTGAAGCTTTCTTT.

The chain is built from TRBV19 and TRBJ2-2; 16 bases line up with TRBD2. The CDR3 extends over 19 amino acids. J was trimmed by 0 bases and V by 1 base; bases with no gene match: 2. Germline V CDR1 and CDR2: LNHDA, SQIVND (reference sequence). This CDR3 reads CASSIVGLAGGTNTGELFF. CDR3 coding DNA: TGTGCCAGTAGTATAGTGGGACTAGCGGGGGGGACGAACACCGGGGAGCTGTTTTTT.

V gene TRBV4-1 combines with J gene TRBJ2-3; TRBD2 matches at 7 bases. The length of the CDR3 is 15 residues. Germline V gene sequence: CDR1 MGHRA, CDR2 YSYEKL. The V gene end was trimmed by 4 bases and the J gene end by 3 bases; junction bases not matched to a gene: 7. CDR3 coding DNA: TGCGCCAGCAGCCCGCTGGGGGGGAGGACAGATACGCAGTATTTT. Translation: CASSPLGGRTDTQYF.

The chain joins TRBV6-5 to TRBJ1-2; D remains unclear. Trimming took off 2 bases at V and 4 bases at J, with 14 bases between the two ends. From germline, CDR1 is MNHEY and CDR2 SVGAGI. The CDR3 is 15 residues long. CDR3 sequence reads: CASSYGGTSGYGYTF. The DNA for the CDR3 is TGTGCCAGCAGTTACGGAGGAACATCTGGCTATGGCTACACCTTC.

This chain links TRBV30 with TRBJ2-7, with TRBD2 as a possible D gene (5 bases). This CDR3 region has 11 residues. Germline loops: CDR1 GTSNPN, CDR2 SVGIG (reference sequence). Trimming removed 4 bases from V and 7 bases from J, with 11 bases in between. In DNA, the CDR3 is TGTGCCTGGAACGGGAAAGGGGAGCAGTACTTC. It yields the protein CAWNGKGEQYF.

This chain uses TRBV2 with TRBJ2-5; D ambiguous. V lost 7 bases and J lost 2, with 5 bases in between. CDR3 size: 11 residues. The germline CDR1 and CDR2 sequences are SNHLY and FYNNEI. The CDR3 reads CASTYQETQYF. CDR3 DNA: TGTGCCAGCACCTATCAAGAGACCCAGTACTTC.

V is TRBV28 and J is TRBJ2-7, with TRBD1 identical over 7 bases. V was pared by 8 bases and J by 2 bases, with 6 bases of the junction left unmatched. Germline CDR1 is MDHEN and CDR2 is SYDVKM. The CDR3 is 13 amino acids. CDR3 in amino acids: CASGWTGPYEQYF. As DNA, the CDR3 is TGTGCCAGCGGGTGGACAGGACCCTACGAGCAGTACTTC.

The chain employs TRBV5-6 and TRBJ2-7, with D perhaps matching TRBD1 (5 bases). The CDR3 length is 17 residues. V lost 4 bases to trimming and J lost 0 bases, with 20 bases between them. Germline V lookup: CDR1 SGHDT, CDR2 YYEEEE. CDR3 loop: CASSPGHLTTSSYEQYF. CDR3 DNA: TGTGCCAGCAGCCCTGGACACCTAACAACGAGCTCCTACGAGCAGTACTTC.

The J gene is TRBJ1-2, the V gene TRBV28, with 7 nucleotides matching TRBD1. The CDR3 loop spans 15 amino acids. Germline CDR1 MDHEN, CDR2 SYDVKM. With 6 bases clipped from V and 6 bases from J, the junction kept 13 bases outside the gene matches. As DNA, the CDR3 is TGTGCCAGCAGCCGACCGGGACAGATGATCGATGGCTACACCTTC. Protein sequence: CASSRPGQMIDGYTF.

The chain uses TRBV5-4 and TRBJ2-3; 12 bases line up with TRBD2. The CDR3 is 17 amino acids. V shed 3 bases and J 0 bases; nucleotides not matched to a gene: 5. Germline CDR1 and CDR2: SGHNT and YYREEE (reference sequence). For the CDR3, the DNA is TGTGCCAGCAGCTCACTAGCGGGGGGCTTTAGCACAGATACGCAGTATTTT. As protein: CASSSLAGGFSTDTQYF.

This sequence joins TRBV7-2 and TRBJ2-5; possible D gene TRBD2, 7 bases. V gave up 1 base and J gave up 4 bases, with 16 bases separating them. Germline CDR1 reads SGHTA; CDR2 reads FQGNSA. This CDR3 comprises 16 residues. CDR3 nucleotide sequence: TGTGCCAGCAGCTTAGACGGGGGAGGGGGTAGAGAGACCCAGTACTTC. As protein: CASSLDGGGGRETQYF.

The chain recombines TRBV21-1 with TRBJ2-7; no check of the table's D call, TRBD1, against the DNA was made. TRBV21-1 is deemed a pseudogene. CDR3 length equals 16 residues. The CDR3 is CASSKMGPPMVYEQYF. The DNA for the CDR3 is TGTGCCAGCAGCAAAATGGGGCCTCCGATGGTGTACGAGCAGTACTTC.

The chain uses TRBV9 and TRBJ2-6; 7 bases line up with TRBD1. CDR3 length: 18 residues. Germline CDR1 and CDR2: SGDLS and YYNGEE. Losses at the gene ends were 2 bases for V and 0 bases for J; bases not matched to a gene: 8. CDR3 region: CASSVGTADSSGANVLTF. The CDR3 DNA reads as TGTGCCAGCAGCGTCGGGACAGCCGACAGCTCTGGGGCCAACGTCCTGACTTTC.

The chain recombines TRBV6-6 with TRBJ1-2; 11 nucleotides match TRBD1. J was trimmed by 8 bases and V by 6 bases; bases with no gene match: 8. The CDR3 has 14 amino acids. Germline V lookup: CDR1 MNHNY, CDR2 SVGAGI (reference sequence). CDR3 coding DNA: TGTGCCAGCAGCCCCTGGACAGGGGGCGACGGCTACACCTTC. Its protein product is CASSPWTGGDGYTF.

The rearrangement joins TRBV12-3 or TRBV12-4 to TRBJ2-5; 11 bases align to TRBD1. The junction had 2 bases not matched to a gene; V was cut back by 4 bases and J by 7 bases. This CDR3 contains 13 residues. The DNA of the CDR3 is TGTGCCAGCAGTTCCGGGACAGGGGGGACCCAGTACTTC. Its protein is CASSSGTGGTQYF.

The CDR3 DNA reads TGCGCCAGCAGCCAAGAGCTCGCGGGAGGGCGCCGGGGATATAACGAGCAGTACTTC. Translation gives CASSQELAGGRRGYNEQYF. This chain links TRBV4-3 with TRBJ2-7, with 9 bases that match TRBD2. Germline assignment: CDR1 LGHNA and CDR2 YSLEER. Unmatched junction bases numbered 17, after V lost 0 bases and J lost 5 bases. This CDR3 is 19 amino acids long.